Listed here is a single T cell receptor beta chain. Its antigen is not known. The record originates from a study of T-cell reconstitution after alpha-beta-depleted transplantation in children. General study findings and limits: A year had passed since transplant, and T-cell counts and diversity by then came mostly from newly produced T cells. Surviving recipient T cells and thymic progenitors underlay high day-60 TCRbeta diversity in some patients. Reportedly, alpha-beta T cells present about two months post-transplant originated from several hundred expanded clones of graft origin.

Unique molecular identifiers were used in preparing the TCRbeta library. One entry per CDR3 protein, called by TCRdb with MiXCR from the PCR reads. The sample lists hundreds of thousands of distinct CDR3 sequences; approximately 13% were seen once. The clonotype comes from a male patient aged 10 to 17 who had a stem cell transplant for acute myeloid leukemia, so the T cells may come from the graft donor. The starting material was PBMCs, mostly from graft donor cells, obtained 360 days after TCRalphabeta/CD19-depleted stem cell transplant.

In nucleotides, the CDR3 is TGTGCCAGCAGCGTAGTTGGTAGCGGGCCCTACAATGAGCAGTTCTTC. Translated, it gives CASSVVGSGPYNEQFF. The J gene is TRBJ2-1, the V gene TRBV9; 7 bases align to TRBD2. The CDR3 is 16 residues long. The V gene end was trimmed by 0 bases and the J gene end by 2 bases; junction bases not matched to a gene: 5. The germline CDR1 and CDR2 sequences are SGDLS and YYNGEE.